Listed below are T cell receptor beta chains from one sample, sequenced in a study of OX40 agonist ivuxolimab in advanced cancers. Clones were sequenced by immunoSEQ multiplex PCR, and TCRdb holds only the in-frame ones, with some missing. The table lists tens of thousands of clones, almost 90% of them singletons. This material consisted of CD4+ or CD8+ T cells sorted from blood, taken in a trial of the OX40 agonist ivuxolimab. These receptors were collected from an adult with an advanced solid tumor such as melanoma, head and neck, liver or kidney cancer. Each CDR3 is given with its conserved first and last residue. A D gene is named only where the DNA matches it firmly. For some rows the clone size is stated as once, few or many, or as a class when expanded; others skip it.

V	J	size	D	DNA	CDR3
TRBV9	TRBJ2-1	-	TRBD2	TGTGCCAGCAGCGGTGGGACTAGCGTCGGTGAGCAGTTCTTC	CASSGGTSVGEQFF
TRBV4-1	TRBJ1-1	once	TRBD1	TGCGCCAGCAGCCCCCCGACAGGGTTAATGACGAACACTGAAGCTTTCTTT	CASSPPTGLMTNTEAFF
TRBV28	TRBJ1-2	-	-	TGTGCCAGCCGGTCGGTCGGCGGCTACACCTTC	CASRSVGGYTF
TRBV2	TRBJ2-1	-	TRBD2	TGTGCCAGCAGTGCTGGGACTAGCGCGACGTACAATGAGCAGTTCTTC	CASSAGTSATYNEQFF
TRBV12-5	TRBJ1-1	-	-	TGTGCTAGTGGTTTGACAGGGCTTGGGACTGAAGCTTTCTTT	CASGLTGLGTEAFF
TRBV7-2	TRBJ1-3	-	-	TGTGCCAGCAGCTTAGCGGTAGTCTCTGGAAACACCATATATTTT	CASSLAVVSGNTIYF
TRBV29-1	TRBJ2-3	-	TRBD2	TGCAGCGCCCGCCTAAGCGGGAGGGTAAGACTAGCGGAGGGCACAGATACGCAGTATTTT	CSARLSGRVRLAEGTDTQYF
TRBV18	TRBJ2-5	-	TRBD1	TGTGCCAGCTCACCCTATGGACAGGGTGGGGTAGGGACCCAGTACTTC	CASSPYGQGGVGTQYF
TRBV7-3	TRBJ2-6	-	TRBD2	TGTGCCAGCAGCTTAGGCGGGGGCTCTGGGGCCAACGTCCTGACTTTC	CASSLGGGSGANVLTF
TRBV29-1	TRBJ2-5	-	-	TGCAGCGTTGAAGATCTTGACGGGTCTCAAGAGGCCCAGTACTTC	CSVEDLDGSQEAQYF
TRBV7-2	TRBJ2-7	-	TRBD2	TGTGCCAGCAGCTCGGGACTATACGAGCAGTACTTC	CASSSGLYEQYF